This TCR beta chain appears in the sequencing data of a study of regulatory T cells in long-lasting Graves disease. Whole-study results and caveats: The persistent group shared 2,700 or so public clonotypes, more than the approximately 890 shared by new patients.

Arm-PCR of CDR3 regions with iRepertoire HTBI primers generated TCR beta libraries. TCRdb reprocessed the multiplex PCR reads via MiXCR and lists one record per CDR3 protein. The sample holds 550,000 to 650,000 distinct CDR3 sequences, roughly a sixth seen once. This clonotype was found a few times. The antigen is not known. V lost 8 bases and J 6 bases, leaving 11 bases between the germline ends. The CDR3 is 12 residues long. The time point is: newly diagnosed GD, antithyroid drugs for less than 3 months. Construction of the TCR library relied on RNA isolated from PBMCs. This same sample was also part of a study on T cells in Graves' hyperthyroidism and ophthalmopathy. That source notes: The TCR CDR3 was amplified in a first-round RT-PCR using the HTBI primer set.

The chain is built from TRBV12-3 or TRBV12-4 and TRBJ2-1; D unclear. The TCR comes from a man between 18 and 29 years old with Graves disease. This specimen consisted of peripheral blood mononuclear cells (PBMCs), obtained at new diagnosis, from a patient treated with antithyroid drugs. CDR3 sequence reads: CASRAPGNEQFF. CDR3 coding DNA: TGTGCCAGCCGGGCGCCGGGCAATGAGCAGTTCTTC.